The sequence of this T cell receptor (beta chain) was determined in a study of response to subunit inactivated influenza vaccine. Germline CDR1 and CDR2: SNHLY and FYNNEI. The V end lost 9 bases, the J end lost 9 bases, and 12 bases lay between the germline ends. CDR3 length: 11 amino acids. Comment on this clonotype: Its antigen is undetermined.

Broader study findings: Seasonal influenza vaccination, on each occasion, was suggested by the authors to recruit few new T cells.

A single record per CDR3 protein comes from TCRdb applying MiXCR to the RT-PCR reads. In the table there are about 520,000 distinct CDR3 sequences, around 25% of which are singletons. The origin of this receptor is a man aged 50 or older who received an inactivated influenza vaccine. The chain couples TRBV2 to TRBJ2-1, with D unclear. Sequences were derived from CD4+ T cells sorted from PBMCs, sampled 4 to 6 days after vaccination. CDR3 region: CASQTMGEQFF. The DNA for the CDR3 is TGTGCCAGTCAGACCATGGGTGAGCAGTTCTTC. The entire variable domain, with the rest obtained from reference TRBV2 and TRBJ2-1, is as follows: EPEVTQTPSHQVTQMGQEVILRCVPISNHLYFYWYRQILGQKVEFLVSFYNNEISEKSEIFDDQFSVERPDGSNFTLKIRSTKLEDSAMYFCASQTMGEQFFGPGTRLTVL.